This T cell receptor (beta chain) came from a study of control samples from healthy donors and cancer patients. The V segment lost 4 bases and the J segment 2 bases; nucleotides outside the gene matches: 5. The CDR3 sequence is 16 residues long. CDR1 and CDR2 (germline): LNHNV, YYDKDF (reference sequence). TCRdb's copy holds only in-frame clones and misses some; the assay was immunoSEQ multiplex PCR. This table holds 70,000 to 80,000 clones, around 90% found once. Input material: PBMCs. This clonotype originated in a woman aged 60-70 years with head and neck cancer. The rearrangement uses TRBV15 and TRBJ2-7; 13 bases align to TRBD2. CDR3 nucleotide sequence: TGTGCCACCAGCAACCGACTAGCGGGAGGTCCCTACGAGCAGTACTTC. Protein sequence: CATSNRLAGGPYEQYF.